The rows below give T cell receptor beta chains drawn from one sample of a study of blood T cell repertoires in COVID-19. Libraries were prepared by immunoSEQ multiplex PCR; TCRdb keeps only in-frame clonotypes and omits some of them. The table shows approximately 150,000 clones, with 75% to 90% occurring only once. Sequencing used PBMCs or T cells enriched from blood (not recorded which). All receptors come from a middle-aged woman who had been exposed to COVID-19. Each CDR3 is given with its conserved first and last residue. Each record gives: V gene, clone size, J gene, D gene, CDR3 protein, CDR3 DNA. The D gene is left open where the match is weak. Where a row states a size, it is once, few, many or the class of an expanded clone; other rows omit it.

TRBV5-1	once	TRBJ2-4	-	CASSISGAGENIQYF	TGCGCCAGCAGCATCTCAGGGGCTGGGGAAAACATTCAGTACTTC
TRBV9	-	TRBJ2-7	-	CASSLGHEQYF	TGTGCCAGCAGCCTTGGCCACGAGCAGTACTTC
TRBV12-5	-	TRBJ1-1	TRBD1	CASGLNTGGGGASTEAFF	TGTGCTAGTGGTTTGAATACAGGGGGCGGAGGGGCGAGCACTGAAGCTTTCTTT
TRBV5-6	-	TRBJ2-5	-	CASGLRGQETQYF	TGTGCCAGCGGGCTGCGGGGCCAAGAGACCCAGTACTTC
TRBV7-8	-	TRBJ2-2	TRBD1	CASSSQGGASGELFF	TGTGCCAGCAGCTCACAGGGGGGCGCATCCGGGGAGCTGTTTTTT
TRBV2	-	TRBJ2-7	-	CASSTRSLSYEQYF	TGTGCCAGCAGCACGCGGAGCCTCTCCTACGAGCAGTACTTC
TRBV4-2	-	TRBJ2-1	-	CASSQDRGFSYNEQFF	TGTGCCAGCAGCCAAGACCGAGGATTCTCCTACAATGAGCAGTTCTTC
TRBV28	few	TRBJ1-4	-	CASRYRWAASEKLFF	TGTGCCAGCAGATATAGATGGGCTGCGAGTGAAAAACTGTTTTTT
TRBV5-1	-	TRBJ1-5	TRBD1	CASSLTGTGDQPQHF	TGCGCCAGCAGCTTGACCGGGACAGGAGATCAGCCCCAGCATTTT
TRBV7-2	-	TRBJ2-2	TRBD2	CASSPLLAGGGGELFF	TGTGCCAGCAGCCCACTTCTAGCGGGGGGCGGCGGGGAGCTGTTTTTT
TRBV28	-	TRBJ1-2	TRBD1	CASTNRGQGHGYTF	TGTGCCAGCACGAACCGCGGACAGGGGCATGGCTACACCTTC
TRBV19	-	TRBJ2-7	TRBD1	CASTPTGISYEQYF	TGTGCCAGTACCCCGACAGGGATAAGTTACGAGCAGTACTTC
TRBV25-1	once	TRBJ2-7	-	CATGSYEQYF	TGTGCAACGGGTTCCTACGAGCAGTACTTC
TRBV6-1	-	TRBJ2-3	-	CASSALMGSDTDTQYF	TGTGCCAGCAGTGCCCTTATGGGCAGTGACACTGATACGCAGTATTTT
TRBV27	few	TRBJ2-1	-	CASRAGVNNEQFF	TGTGCCAGTCGGGCAGGGGTAAACAATGAGCAGTTCTTC
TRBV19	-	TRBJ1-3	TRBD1	CASSQQGGNTIYF	TGTGCCAGTAGTCAACAGGGGGGAAACACCATATATTTT
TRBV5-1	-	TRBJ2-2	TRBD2	CASSSYFYGTSGNTGELFF	TGCGCCAGCAGCTCTTACTTCTACGGGACTAGCGGGAACACCGGGGAGCTGTTTTTT
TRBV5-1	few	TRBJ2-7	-	CASSLQTPTVYEQYF	TGCGCCAGCAGCTTACAAACGCCGACAGTCTACGAGCAGTACTTC
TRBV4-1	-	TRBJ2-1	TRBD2	CASSQQSGASFNEQFF	TGCGCCAGCAGCCAACAGAGCGGGGCGTCTTTCAATGAGCAGTTCTTC
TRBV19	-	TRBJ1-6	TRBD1	CASTPNRGPYNSPLHF	TGTGCCAGTACTCCCAACAGGGGGCCCTATAATTCACCCCTCCACTTT
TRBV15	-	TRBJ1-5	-	CATSRQLIGYSNQPQHF	TGTGCCACCAGCAGGCAGTTAATTGGTTATAGCAATCAGCCCCAGCATTTT
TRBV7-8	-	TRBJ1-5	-	CASTLGGPRQPQHF	TGTGCCAGCACCTTAGGGGGGCCAAGGCAGCCCCAGCATTTT
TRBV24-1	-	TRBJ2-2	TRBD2	CATGEGSTGELFF	TGTGCCACGGGGGAGGGTAGCACCGGGGAGCTGTTTTTT
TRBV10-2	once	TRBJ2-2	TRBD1	CASRTGGTGELFF	TGCGCCAGCAGGACAGGGGGAACCGGGGAGCTGTTTTTT
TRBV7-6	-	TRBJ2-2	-	CASSLGGGSGELFF	TGTGCCAGCAGCTTAGGGGGGGGCTCCGGGGAGCTGTTTTTT
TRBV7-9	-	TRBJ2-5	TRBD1	CASSSKETGLETQYF	TGTGCCAGCAGCTCGAAAGAGACAGGGTTGGAGACCCAGTACTTC
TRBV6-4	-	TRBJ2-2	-	CASSDAGQTGELFF	TGTGCCAGCAGTGATGCAGGGCAAACCGGGGAGCTGTTTTTT
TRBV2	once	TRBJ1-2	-	CASSERGGANGYTF	TGTGCCAGCAGCGAGAGGGGGGGCGCGAATGGCTACACCTTC
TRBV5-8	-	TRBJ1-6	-	CASSFRDIGYHF	TGTGCCAGCAGCTTCCGGGACATAGGATACCACTTT
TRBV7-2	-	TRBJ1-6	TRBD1	CASSPPDRVIDSPLHF	TGTGCCAGCAGCCCCCCCGACAGGGTGATCGATTCACCCCTCCACTTT
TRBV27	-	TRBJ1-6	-	CASRPSQGANSPLHF	TGTGCCAGCAGGCCATCACAGGGTGCTAATTCACCCCTCCACTTT
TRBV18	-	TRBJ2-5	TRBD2	CASLPTSGRWEETQYF	TGTGCCAGCTTGCCGACTAGCGGGAGATGGGAAGAGACCCAGTACTTC
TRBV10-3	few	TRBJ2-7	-	CAIRIQGSYEQYF	TGTGCCATCAGGATCCAGGGCTCCTACGAGCAGTACTTC
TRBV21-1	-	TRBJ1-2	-	CASSRGQGRLGYGYTF	TGTGCCAGCAGCAGGGGACAGGGTCGACTAGGCTATGGCTACACCTTC
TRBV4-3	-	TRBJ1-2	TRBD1	CASSPTGAPGYGYTF	TGCGCCAGCAGCCCCACAGGGGCTCCAGGATATGGCTACACCTTC
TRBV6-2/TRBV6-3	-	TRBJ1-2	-	CASSYSSGLDYGYTF	TGTGCCAGCAGTTACTCCTCAGGGTTGGACTATGGCTACACCTTC
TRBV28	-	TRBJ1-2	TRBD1	CASSQDRGYGYTF	TGTGCCAGCAGCCAGGACAGGGGATATGGCTACACCTTC
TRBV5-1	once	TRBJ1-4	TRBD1	CASSAGQGGEKLFF	TGCGCCAGCAGCGCCGGACAGGGTGGCGAAAAACTGTTTTTT
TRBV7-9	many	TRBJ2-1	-	CASSRQGLFYNEQFF	TGTGCCAGCAGCCGCCAGGGGCTCTTCTACAATGAGCAGTTCTTC
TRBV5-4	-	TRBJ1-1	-	CASSKDSMNTEAFF	TGTGCCAGCAGCAAGGACAGCATGAACACTGAAGCTTTCTTT
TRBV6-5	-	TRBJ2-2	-	CASSYSNTGSTGELFF	TGTGCCAGCAGTTACTCCAACACAGGGAGCACCGGGGAGCTGTTTTTT
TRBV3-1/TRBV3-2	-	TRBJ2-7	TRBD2	CASRPGTGGAGGTYEQYF	TGTGCCAGCAGACCTGGAACGGGCGGAGCGGGAGGTACCTACGAGCAGTACTTC
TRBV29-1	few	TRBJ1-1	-	CSVWPSIAFF	TGCAGCGTTTGGCCCTCAATAGCTTTCTTT
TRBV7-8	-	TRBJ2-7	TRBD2	CASSLVSGTTYEQYF	TGTGCCAGCAGCTTAGTATCTGGGACTACCTACGAGCAGTACTTC
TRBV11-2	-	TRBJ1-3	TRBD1	CASSSDRFSGNTIYF	TGTGCCAGCAGCTCGGACAGGTTCTCTGGAAACACCATATATTTT
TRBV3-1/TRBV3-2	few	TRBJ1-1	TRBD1	CASSQDRGRRAFF	TGTGCCAGCAGCCAGGACAGGGGGCGCAGGGCTTTCTTT
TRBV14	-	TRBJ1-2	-	CASSQASPGYTF	TGTGCCAGCAGCCAAGCCTCCCCTGGCTACACCTTC
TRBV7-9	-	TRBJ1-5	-	CASSLFPGNQPQHF	TGTGCCAGCAGCTTATTTCCGGGCAATCAGCCCCAGCATTTT
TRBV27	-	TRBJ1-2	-	CASRPDSGGYTF	TGTGCCAGCAGACCGGACTCTGGGGGCTACACCTTC
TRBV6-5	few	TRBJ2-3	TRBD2	CASSYVAGGRDTQYF	TGTGCCAGCAGTTACGTGGCGGGAGGGAGGGATACGCAGTATTTT
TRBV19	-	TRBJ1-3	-	CASSPTTGNTIYF	TGTGCCAGTAGTCCCACAACCGGAAACACCATATATTTT
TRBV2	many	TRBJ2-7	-	CASSGLAWDLEQYF	TGTGCCAGCAGTGGTCTAGCGTGGGATTTGGAGCAGTACTTC
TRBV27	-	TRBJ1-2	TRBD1	CASSPPRTGHRDGGYTF	TGTGCCAGCAGTCCGCCCCGGACAGGACACCGGGATGGTGGCTACACCTTC
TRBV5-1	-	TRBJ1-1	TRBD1	CASSSGQGTEAFF	TGCGCCAGCAGCTCCGGACAGGGTACTGAAGCTTTCTTT
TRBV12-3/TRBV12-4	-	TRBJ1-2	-	CASSLPRQFAF	TGTGCCAGCAGTCTGCCGAGGCAGTTTGCCTTC